This T cell receptor (beta chain) originates from a study of T cell changes during pregnancy in multiple sclerosis. This CDR3 has 18 amino acids. Germline V gives CDR1 MNHEY, CDR2 SMNVEV (reference sequence). V gave up 6 bases and J gave up 0 bases; unmatched junction bases: 13. Measured with immunoSEQ multiplex PCR; TCRdb has only the in-frame clones, and not every one. The sample holds around 36,000 clones, approximately 92% seen once. This TCR was sampled from a female donor with multiple sclerosis, enrolled in a pregnancy study. The V and J genes are TRBV27 and TRBJ2-1, with 8 bases that match TRBD2. This specimen was CD4+ T cells from peripheral blood mononuclear cells, taken in the third trimester of pregnancy. The CDR3 reads CASRKAGGPTSSYNEQFF. The CDR3 DNA follows: TGTGCCAGCAGGAAGGCGGGGGGCCCTACGAGCTCCTACAATGAGCAGTTCTTC.